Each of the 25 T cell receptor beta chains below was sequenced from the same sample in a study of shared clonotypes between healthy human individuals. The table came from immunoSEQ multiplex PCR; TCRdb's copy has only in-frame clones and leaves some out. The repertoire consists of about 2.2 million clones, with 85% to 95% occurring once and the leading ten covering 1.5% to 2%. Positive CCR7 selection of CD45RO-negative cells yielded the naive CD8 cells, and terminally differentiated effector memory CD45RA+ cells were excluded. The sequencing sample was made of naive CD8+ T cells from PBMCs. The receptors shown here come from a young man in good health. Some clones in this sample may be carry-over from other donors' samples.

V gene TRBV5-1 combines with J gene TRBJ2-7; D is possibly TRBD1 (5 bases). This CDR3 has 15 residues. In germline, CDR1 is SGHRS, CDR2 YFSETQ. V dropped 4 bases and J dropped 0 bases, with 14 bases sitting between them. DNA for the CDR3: TGCGCCAGCAGCCCTGGGGCAGCTAGCTCCTACGAGCAGTACTTC. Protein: CASSPGAASSYEQYF.

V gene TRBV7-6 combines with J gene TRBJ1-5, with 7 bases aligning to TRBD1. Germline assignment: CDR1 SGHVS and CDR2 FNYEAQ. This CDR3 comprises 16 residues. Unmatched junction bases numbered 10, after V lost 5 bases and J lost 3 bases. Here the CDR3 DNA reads TGTGCCAGCAGCCTAGGAGGGGGACAGTTCAATCAGCCCCAGCATTTT. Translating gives CASSLGGGQFNQPQHF.

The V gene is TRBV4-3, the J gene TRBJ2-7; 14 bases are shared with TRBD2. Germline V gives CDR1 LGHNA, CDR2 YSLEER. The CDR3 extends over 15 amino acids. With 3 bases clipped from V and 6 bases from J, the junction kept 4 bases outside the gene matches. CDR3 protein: CASSQGLAGASEQYF. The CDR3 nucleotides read TGCGCCAGCAGCCAGGGACTAGCGGGAGCTTCCGAGCAGTACTTC.

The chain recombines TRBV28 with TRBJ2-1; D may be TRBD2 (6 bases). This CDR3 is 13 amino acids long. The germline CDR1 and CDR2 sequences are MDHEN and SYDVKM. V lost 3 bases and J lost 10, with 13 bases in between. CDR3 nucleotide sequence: TGTGCCAGCAGTTTCTTCAGGAGGGAGGAGCAGTTCTTC. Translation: CASSFFRREEQFF.

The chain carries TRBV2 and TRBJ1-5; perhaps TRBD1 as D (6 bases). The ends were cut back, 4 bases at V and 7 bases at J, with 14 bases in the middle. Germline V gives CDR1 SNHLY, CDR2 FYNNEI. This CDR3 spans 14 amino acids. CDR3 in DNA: TGTGCCAGCAGTGGACAGGAACGGTGGCAGCCCCAGCATTTT. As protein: CASSGQERWQPQHF.

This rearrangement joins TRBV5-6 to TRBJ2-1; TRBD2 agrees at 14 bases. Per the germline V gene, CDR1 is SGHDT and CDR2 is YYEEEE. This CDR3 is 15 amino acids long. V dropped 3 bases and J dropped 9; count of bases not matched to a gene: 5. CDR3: CASSYGTSGSSEQFF. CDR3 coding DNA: TGTGCCAGCAGCTACGGGACTAGCGGGAGTTCTGAGCAGTTCTTC.

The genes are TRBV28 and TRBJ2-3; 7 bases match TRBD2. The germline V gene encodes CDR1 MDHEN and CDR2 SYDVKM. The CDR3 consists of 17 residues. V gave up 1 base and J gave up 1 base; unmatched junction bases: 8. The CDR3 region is CASSLLVERDGTDTQYF. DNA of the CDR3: TGTGCCAGCAGTTTATTAGTCGAGCGGGACGGCACAGATACGCAGTATTTT.

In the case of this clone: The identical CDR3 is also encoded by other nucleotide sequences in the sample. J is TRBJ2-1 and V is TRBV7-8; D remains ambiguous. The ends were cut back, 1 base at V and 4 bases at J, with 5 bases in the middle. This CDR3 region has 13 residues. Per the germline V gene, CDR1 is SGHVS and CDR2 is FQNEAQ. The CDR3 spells CASSLGAYNEQFF. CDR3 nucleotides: TGTGCCAGCAGCTTAGGGGCTTACAATGAGCAGTTCTTC.

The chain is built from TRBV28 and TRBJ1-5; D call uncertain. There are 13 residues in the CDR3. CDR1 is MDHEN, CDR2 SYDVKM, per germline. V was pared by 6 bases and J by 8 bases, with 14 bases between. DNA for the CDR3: TGTGCCAGCAGCACAAACCCCCCTGAGCCCCAGCATTTT. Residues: CASSTNPPEPQHF.

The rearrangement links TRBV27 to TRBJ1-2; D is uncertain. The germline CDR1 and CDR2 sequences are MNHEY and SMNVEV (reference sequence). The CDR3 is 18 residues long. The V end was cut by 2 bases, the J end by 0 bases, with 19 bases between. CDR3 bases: TGTGCCAGCAGTTTAACAACGGGTTTCGGTTTGGCTAACTATGGCTACACCTTC. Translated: CASSLTTGFGLANYGYTF.

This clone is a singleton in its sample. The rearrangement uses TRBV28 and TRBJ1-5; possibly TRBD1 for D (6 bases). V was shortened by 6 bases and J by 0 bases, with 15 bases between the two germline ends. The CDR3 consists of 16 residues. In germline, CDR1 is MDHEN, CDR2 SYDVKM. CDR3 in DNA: TGTGCCAGCAGGCCTTGGGGGGGCCCTAGCAATCAGCCCCAGCATTTT. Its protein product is CASRPWGGPSNQPQHF.

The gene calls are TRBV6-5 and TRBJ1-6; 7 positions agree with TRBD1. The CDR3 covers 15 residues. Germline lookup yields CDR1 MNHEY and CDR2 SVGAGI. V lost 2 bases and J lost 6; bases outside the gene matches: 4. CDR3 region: CASSYGTAPNSPLHF. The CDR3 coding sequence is TGTGCCAGCAGTTACGGGACAGCACCTAATTCACCCCTCCACTTT.

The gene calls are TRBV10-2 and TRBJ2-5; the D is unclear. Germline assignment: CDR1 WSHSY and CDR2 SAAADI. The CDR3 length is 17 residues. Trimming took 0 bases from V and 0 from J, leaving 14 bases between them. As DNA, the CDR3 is TGCGCCAGCAGTGAGTCAGATACTCCCCGATACCAAGAGACCCAGTACTTC. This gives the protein CASSESDTPRYQETQYF.

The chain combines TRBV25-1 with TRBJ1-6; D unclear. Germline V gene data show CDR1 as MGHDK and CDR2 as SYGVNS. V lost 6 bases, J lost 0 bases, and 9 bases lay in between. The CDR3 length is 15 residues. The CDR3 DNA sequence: TGTGCCAGCAGATCAGAATACTCCTATAATTCACCCCTCCACTTT. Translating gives CASRSEYSYNSPLHF.

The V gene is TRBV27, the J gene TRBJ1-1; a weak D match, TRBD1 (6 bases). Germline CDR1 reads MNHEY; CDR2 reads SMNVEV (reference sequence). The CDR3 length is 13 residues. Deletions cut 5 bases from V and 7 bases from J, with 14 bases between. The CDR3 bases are TGTGCCAGCAGTCTAACAGGGTTGGATGAAGCTTTCTTT. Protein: CASSLTGLDEAFF.

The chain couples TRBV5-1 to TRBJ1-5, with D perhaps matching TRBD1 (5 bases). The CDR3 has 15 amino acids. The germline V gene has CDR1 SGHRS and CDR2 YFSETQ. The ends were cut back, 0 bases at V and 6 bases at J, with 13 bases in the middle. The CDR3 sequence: CASSLGPTATQPQHF. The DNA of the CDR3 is TGCGCCAGCAGCTTGGGGCCGACAGCAACTCAGCCCCAGCATTTT.

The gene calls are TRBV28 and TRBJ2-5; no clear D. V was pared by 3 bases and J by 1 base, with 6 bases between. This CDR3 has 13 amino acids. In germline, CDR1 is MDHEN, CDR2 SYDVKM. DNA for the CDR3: TGTGCCAGCAGTTTGAACTTCCAAGAGACCCAGTACTTC. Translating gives CASSLNFQETQYF. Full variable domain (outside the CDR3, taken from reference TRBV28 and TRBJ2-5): DVKVTQSSRYLVKRTGEKVFLECVQDMDHENMFWYRQDPGLGLRLIYFSYDVKMKEKGDIPEGYSVSREKKERFSLILESASTNQTSMYLCASSLNFQETQYFGPGTRLLVL.

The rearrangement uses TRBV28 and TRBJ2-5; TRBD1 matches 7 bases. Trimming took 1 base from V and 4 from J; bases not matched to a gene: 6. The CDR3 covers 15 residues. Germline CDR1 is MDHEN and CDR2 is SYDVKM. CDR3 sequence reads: CASSLLTGVSETQYF. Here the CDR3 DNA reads TGTGCCAGCAGTTTATTAACAGGGGTTTCAGAGACCCAGTACTTC.

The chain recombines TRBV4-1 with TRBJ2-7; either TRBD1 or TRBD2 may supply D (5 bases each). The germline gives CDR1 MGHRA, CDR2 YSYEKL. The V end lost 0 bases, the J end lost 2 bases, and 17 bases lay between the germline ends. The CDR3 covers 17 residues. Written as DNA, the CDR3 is TGCGCCAGCAGCCAAGAAGTGGGGAGACAGCCTACCTACGAGCAGTACTTC. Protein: CASSQEVGRQPTYEQYF.

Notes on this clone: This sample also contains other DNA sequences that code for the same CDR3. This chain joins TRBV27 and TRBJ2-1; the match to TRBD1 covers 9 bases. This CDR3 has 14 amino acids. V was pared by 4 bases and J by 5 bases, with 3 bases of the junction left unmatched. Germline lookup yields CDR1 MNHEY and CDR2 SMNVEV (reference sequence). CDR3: CASSSRTGDNEQFF. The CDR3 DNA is TGTGCCAGCAGTTCCAGGACAGGGGACAATGAGCAGTTCTTC.

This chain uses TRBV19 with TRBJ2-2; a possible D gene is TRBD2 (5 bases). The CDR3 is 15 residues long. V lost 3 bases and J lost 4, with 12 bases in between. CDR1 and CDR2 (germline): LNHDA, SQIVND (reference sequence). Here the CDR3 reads CASSMFRELTGELFF. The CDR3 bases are TGTGCCAGTAGTATGTTTCGGGAACTCACCGGGGAGCTGTTTTTT.

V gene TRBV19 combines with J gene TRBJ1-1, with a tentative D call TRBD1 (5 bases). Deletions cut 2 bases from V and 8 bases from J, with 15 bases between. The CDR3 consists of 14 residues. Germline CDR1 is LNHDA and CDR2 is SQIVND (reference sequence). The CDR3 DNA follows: TGTGCCAGTAGTATACTGAGGGGAAGTGGAGAAGCTTTCTTT. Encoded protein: CASSILRGSGEAFF.

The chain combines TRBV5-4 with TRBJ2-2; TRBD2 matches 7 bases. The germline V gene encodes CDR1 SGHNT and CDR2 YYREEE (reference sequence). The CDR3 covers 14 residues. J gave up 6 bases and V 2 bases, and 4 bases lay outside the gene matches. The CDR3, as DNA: TGTGCCAGCAGCTTCACGGGGGGATCCGGGGAGCTGTTTTTT. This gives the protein CASSFTGGSGELFF.

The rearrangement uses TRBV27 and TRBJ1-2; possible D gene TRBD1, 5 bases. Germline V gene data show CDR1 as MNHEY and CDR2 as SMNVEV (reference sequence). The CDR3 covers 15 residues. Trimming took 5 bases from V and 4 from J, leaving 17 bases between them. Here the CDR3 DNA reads TGTGCCAGCAGTCCCGCCTCAGGGTTGATCTATGGCTACACCTTC. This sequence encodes CASSPASGLIYGYTF.

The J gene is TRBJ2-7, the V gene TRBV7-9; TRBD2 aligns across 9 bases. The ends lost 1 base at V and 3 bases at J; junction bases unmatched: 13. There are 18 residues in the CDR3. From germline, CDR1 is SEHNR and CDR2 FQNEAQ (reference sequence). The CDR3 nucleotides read TGTGCCAGCAGCTTAGAGGCTAGCGGGAAGCCCGTCGACTACGAGCAGTACTTC. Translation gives CASSLEASGKPVDYEQYF.